A single T cell receptor beta chain is shown here with its context. The antigen it binds to is not known. Per-base qualities were not stored, and no clone one base away is much larger. The CDR3 sequence holds 13 residues, the cysteine and phenylalanine included. Only the CDR3 DNA stays, 39 bases, in frame from base 1. The CDR1 and CDR2 encoded by the germline V gene are SGHRS and YFSETQ. Deletion took 6 bases off V and 7 bases off J, with a span of 16 bases between the germline ends. The source of the sample is a study of persistence of HIV-infected CD4 T cells (dated by TCRdb to the early 2020s). General notes on the study: CMV- and HIV-1 Gag-responding CD4+ T cells were isolated from ART-treated individuals so that antigen-driven clonal expansion of HIV-1-infected cells could be examined. Suppressive ART had been received by participants for a median of around eight years. Peripheral blood samples of up to roughly 200 mL were taken at multiple time points, with the exception of two participants who underwent leukapheresis at a single time point. The clonality of all cells in each sorted population was assessed by TCRbeta sequencing, whereas the clonality of infected cells was assessed by proviral sequencing. Cross-participant TCR cluster analysis included roughly 8 participants for CMV and over five participants for Gag. Broader findings and caveats from the paper: A correlation was observed between TCR oligoclonality and proviral oligoclonality within the same sorted populations. Antigen-responding cells were enriched for expanded CDR3beta sequences that were degenerate, which suggests that CD4+ responses to CMV and Gag underwent convergent selection. Only a small number of individuals took part in the study, and only a limited range of antigens was tested. TCRbeta richness in CMV- and Gag-responding cells was significantly lower than in anti-CD3/anti-CD28-responding cells; CMV-responding cells had higher oligoclonality than CD3/CD28-stimulated and Gag-responding cells. Restriction of bulk TCR analyses to the rare CMV-responding cells that actually carried HIV-1 proviruses was not possible.

The immunoSEQ hsTCRB assay version 4 in survey mode was used to sequence TCRbeta repertoires from genomic DNA. For TCRbeta sequencing, genomic DNA was diluted to 9.5 to 10 ng/uL, with up to about 1 ug used per sample. On the study's bioinformatics: TCRbeta data analysis was done in ImmunoSeq Analyzer 3.0, and diversity was calculated on productive nucleotide rearrangements. Using the Immunarch R package, the improved Chao index served to estimate lower-bound TCR diversity and the Gini coefficient served to estimate clonality. Different nucleotide rearrangements encoding the same CDR3beta amino acid sequence were treated as distinct clonotypes. Differential abundance analysis identified TCRbeta sequences significantly enriched in antigen-responding cells relative to anti-CD3/anti-CD28-activated cells. GLIPH2 clustered TCRs by predicted peptide-MHC specificity, both within individual participants and across merged participant data sets. TCRdb took over this immuneACCESS table, retaining in-frame rearrangements with V and J assigned. Such tables are incomplete; in checked studies, under half of the missing clones stem from an unresolved V gene, and the remainder is unexplained. That table is the source of V, J and clone size, and D and trimming were worked out from the DNA. The sample has about 36,000 clones on record, about 84% of them singletons. The leading ten clones occupy approximately 5.4% of the sample.

The sample's treatment or condition label, decoded: suppressive antiretroviral therapy. Cells were stimulated with a pool of overlapping HIV-1 Gag 15-mer peptides at about 1 ug per peptide per mL. Memory populations depleted of antigen-responding cells were obtained by sorting nonresponding CD40L-negative CD69-negative CD45RO-high memory CD4+ T cells. Participants were HIV-1-infected adults who started suppressive ART during chronic infection. Plasma HIV-1 RNA had been undetectable (below 50 copies/mL) in participants for at least 4 years. To be included, participants needed a CD4+ T cell count above 400 cells/uL and a positive CMV serology. Before stimulation, PBMCs were isolated using density centrifugation and depleted of CD8+ T cells. CD8-depleted PBMCs were stimulated for about 17 hours with anti-CD28/CD49d costimulation, CD40-blocking antibody and enfuvirtide to prevent new infections. Cell sorting was done on a Beckman Coulter MoFlo Legacy or XDP sorter, and dead cells were excluded with propidium iodide. The QIAamp DNA Mini Kit was used for genomic DNA extraction from samples above one million cells, and the Quick-DNA Microprep Kit was used otherwise.

The receptor was derived from an adult with HIV. The donor label of this sample is uncertain. The rearranged segments are TRBV5-1 and TRBJ1-1; confidence is insufficient to name the D gene. Sample: cultured CD4+ T cells from PBMCs, taken from a patient who received antiretroviral therapy. This specimen's cell subset or site label, interpreted: CD40L-CD69- CD45RO-high memory CD4 T cells not responding to Gag peptides. The DNA sequence follows: TGCGCCAGCAAGGAGGGTTGGTTTGATGAAGCTTTCTTT. This gives the protein CASKEGWFDEAFF. Reference TRBV5-1 and TRBJ1-1 proteins supply the regions before and after the CDR3; the full variable domain is: KAGVTQTPRYLIKTRGQQVTLSCSPISGHRSVSWYQQTPGQGLQFLFEYFSETQRNKGNFPGRFSGRQFSNSRSEMNVSTLELGDSALYLCASKEGWFDEAFFGQGTRLTVV.